The 6 T cell receptor beta chains listed next were all sequenced from one sample in a study of blood T cell repertoires in COVID-19. This table comes from immunoSEQ multiplex PCR, and its TCRdb copy is limited to in-frame clones, with some not included. The repertoire holds tens of thousands of clones, just under 80% seen once, with less than 7% in the top ten. Sequenced: peripheral blood. The receptors stem from a man between 65 and 79 years old with COVID-19, enrolled during active disease.

The chain joins TRBV24-1 to TRBJ2-1, with 10 bases aligning to TRBD1. CDR1 and CDR2 (germline): KGHDR, SFDVKD. CDR3 length: 14 amino acids. Trimming removed 2 bases from V and 7 bases from J; junction bases left unmatched: 1. The CDR3 coding sequence is TGTGCCACCAGTGATTCGGACAGGGGGAATGAGCAGTTCTTC. Amino acids: CATSDSDRGNEQFF.

The rearrangement uses TRBV7-2 and TRBJ2-1, with 11 bases lining up with TRBD1. V shed 5 bases and J 3 bases; nucleotides not matched to a gene: 3. Germline values: CDR1 SGHTA, CDR2 FQGNSA. The length of the CDR3 is 15 residues. CDR3 region: CASSEGQGVYNEQFF. The CDR3 nucleotides are TGTGCCAGCAGCGAGGGACAGGGGGTCTACAATGAGCAGTTCTTC.

The chain joins TRBV9 to TRBJ2-2; TRBD2 might be the D (6 bases). The CDR3 spans 18 residues. In germline, CDR1 is SGDLS, CDR2 YYNGEE. With 0 bases removed from V and 1 base from J, the gap between germline ends came to 16 bases. The DNA for the CDR3 is TGTGCCAGCAGCGTAGGTGTCCTAGCGCCTGTGAACACCGGGGAGCTGTTTTTT. Translated, it gives CASSVGVLAPVNTGELFF.

The rearrangement links TRBV12-5 to TRBJ2-5; D gene unclear. The V gene's germline CDR1 is LGHNT and CDR2 FRNRAP. Trimming removed 5 bases at V and 5 bases at J, with 6 bases between. The CDR3 sequence is 11 residues long. The chain's CDR3 is CASGPYETQYF. As DNA, the CDR3 is TGTGCTAGTGGTCCGTATGAGACCCAGTACTTC. Looking up the rest from reference TRBV12-5 and TRBJ2-5 gives the full variable domain: DARVTQTPRHKVTEMGQEVTMRCQPILGHNTVFWYRQTMMQGLELLAYFRNRAPLDDSGMPKDRFSAEMPDATLATLKIQPSEPRDSAVYFCASGPYETQYFGPGTRLLVL.

The count of this clone is one. The chain has TRBV14 and TRBJ2-7; 10 nucleotides agree with TRBD1. Trimming removed 3 bases from V and 6 bases from J; junction bases left unmatched: 11. Germline CDR1 is SGHDN and CDR2 is FVKESK. The CDR3 covers 16 residues. In nucleotides, the CDR3 is TGTGCCAGCAGCCACGGATCGGGACAGGGGAAAGCCGAGCAGTACTTC. Residues: CASSHGSGQGKAEQYF.

The DNA for the CDR3 is TGTGCCAGCAGTTTCGACAGGGGTCATGGAGCTTTCTTT. As protein: CASSFDRGHGAFF. The chain combines TRBV2 with TRBJ1-1, with 8 bases aligning to TRBD1. CDR3 length: 13 amino acids. Germline V gives CDR1 SNHLY, CDR2 FYNNEI. V lost 5 bases and J lost 10; bases outside the gene matches: 9.